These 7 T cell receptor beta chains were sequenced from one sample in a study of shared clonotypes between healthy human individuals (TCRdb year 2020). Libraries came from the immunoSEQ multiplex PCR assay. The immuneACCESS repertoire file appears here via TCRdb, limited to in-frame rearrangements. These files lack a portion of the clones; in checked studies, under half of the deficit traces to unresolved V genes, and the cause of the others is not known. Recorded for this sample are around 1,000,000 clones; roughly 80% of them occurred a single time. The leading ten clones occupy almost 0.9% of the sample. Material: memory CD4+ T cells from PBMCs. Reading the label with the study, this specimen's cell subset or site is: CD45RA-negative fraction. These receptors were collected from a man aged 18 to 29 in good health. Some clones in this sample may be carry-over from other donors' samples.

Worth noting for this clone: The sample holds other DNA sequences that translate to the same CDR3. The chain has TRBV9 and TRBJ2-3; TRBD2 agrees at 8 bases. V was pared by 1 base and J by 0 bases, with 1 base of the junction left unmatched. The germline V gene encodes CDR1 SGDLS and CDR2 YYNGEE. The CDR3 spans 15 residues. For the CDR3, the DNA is TGTGCCAGCAGCGTAACTAGCGGTAGCACAGATACGCAGTATTTT. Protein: CASSVTSGSTDTQYF.

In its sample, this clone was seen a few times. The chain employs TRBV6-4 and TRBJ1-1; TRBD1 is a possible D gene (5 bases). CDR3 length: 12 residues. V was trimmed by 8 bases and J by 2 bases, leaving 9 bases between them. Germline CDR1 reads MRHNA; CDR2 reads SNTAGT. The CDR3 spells CASRGANTEAFF. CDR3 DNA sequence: TGTGCCAGCCGAGGGGCAAACACTGAAGCTTTCTTT.

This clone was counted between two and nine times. Here the CDR3 DNA reads TGTGCCAGCAGCTCTAGCATGAACACTGAAGCTTTCTTT. Translating gives CASSSSMNTEAFF. V is TRBV7-9 and J is TRBJ1-1; D remains ambiguous. Deletions cut 4 bases from V and 0 bases from J, with 6 bases between. The CDR3 totals 13 residues. The germline V gene has CDR1 SEHNR and CDR2 FQNEAQ (reference sequence).

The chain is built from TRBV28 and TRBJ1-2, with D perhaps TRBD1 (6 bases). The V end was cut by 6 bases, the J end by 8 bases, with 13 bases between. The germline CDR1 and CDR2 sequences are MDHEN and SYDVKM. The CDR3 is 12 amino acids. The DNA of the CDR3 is TGTGCCAGCAGGGTCGTGGGGGCCGGCTACACCTTC. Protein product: CASRVVGAGYTF.

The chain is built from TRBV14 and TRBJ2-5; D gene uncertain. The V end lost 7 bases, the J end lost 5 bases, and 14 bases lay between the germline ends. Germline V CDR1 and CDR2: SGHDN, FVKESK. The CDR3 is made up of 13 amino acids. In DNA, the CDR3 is TGTGCCAGCACCAACCGGGTGGGGGAGACCCAGTACTTC. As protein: CASTNRVGETQYF.

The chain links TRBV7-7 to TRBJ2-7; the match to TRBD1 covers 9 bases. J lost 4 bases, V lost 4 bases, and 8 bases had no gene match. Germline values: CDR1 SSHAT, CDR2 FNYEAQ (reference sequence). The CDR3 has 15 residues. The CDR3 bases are TGTGCCAGCAGCTCGAACCCGGGACAGGGTTACGAGCAGTACTTC. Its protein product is CASSSNPGQGYEQYF. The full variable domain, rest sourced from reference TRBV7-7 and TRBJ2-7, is GAGVSQSPRYKVTKRGQDVTLRCDPISSHATLYWYQQALGQGPEFLTYFNYEAQPDKSGLPSDRFSAERPEGSISTLTIQRTEQRDSAMYRCASSSNPGQGYEQYFGPGTRLTVT.

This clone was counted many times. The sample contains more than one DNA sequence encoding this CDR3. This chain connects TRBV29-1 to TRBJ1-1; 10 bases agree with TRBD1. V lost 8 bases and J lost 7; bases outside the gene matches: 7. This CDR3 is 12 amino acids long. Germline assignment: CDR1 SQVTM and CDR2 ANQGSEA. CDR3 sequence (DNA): TGCAGCACGGCCGGGACAGGGGTTGAAGCTTTCTTT. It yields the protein CSTAGTGVEAFF.